A selection of T cell receptor beta chains follows, all from one sample in a study of blood T cell repertoires in COVID-19. Here immunoSEQ multiplex PCR was the method, and the copy in TCRdb shows in-frame clones only, minus some. The sample has 300,000 to 500,000 clones, over 75% seen once. The sample consisted of PBMCs or T cells enriched from blood (not recorded which). The origin of the receptors is a woman between 35 and 50 years old with acute COVID-19. Each CDR3 is given with its conserved first and last residue. The D gene is left open where the match is weak. The size field is filled for only some rows; it gives once, few, many or a size class.

DNA: TGTGCCAGCATGACCAGCGGGGGGACGACAGATACGCAGTATTTT
CDR3: CASMTSGGTTDTQYF
J: TRBJ2-3
D: TRBD2
V: TRBV28
length: 15
size: -

DNA: TGTGCCACCAGCCCAATTGCCAGGGGGCCCACAGATACGCAGTATTTT
CDR3: CATSPIARGPTDTQYF
J: TRBJ2-3
D: TRBD1
V: TRBV15
length: 16
size: -

DNA: TGTGCCAGCAGTTACTCGGGGACAGGGGGCAATCAGCCCCAGCATTTT
CDR3: CASSYSGTGGNQPQHF
J: TRBJ1-5
D: TRBD1
V: TRBV6-5
length: 16
size: -

DNA: TGTGCCTGGATTGGGAGGGGGATTGGGACCCAGTACTTC
CDR3: CAWIGRGIGTQYF
J: TRBJ2-5
D: -
V: TRBV30
length: 13
size: once

DNA: TGTGCCAGCAGGAGGGGACAGGCCGCCAGCTCCTACGAGCAGTACTTC
CDR3: CASRRGQAASSYEQYF
J: TRBJ2-7
D: TRBD1
V: TRBV2
length: 16
size: -

DNA: TGTGCCAGCAGCTTAAGGGGCTATGGCTACACCTTC
CDR3: CASSLRGYGYTF
J: TRBJ1-2
D: -
V: TRBV7-9
length: 12
size: -

DNA: TGTGCCAGCAGCCGGCTTACAGGGGGGATTGAAAAACTGTTTTTT
CDR3: CASSRLTGGIEKLFF
J: TRBJ1-4
D: TRBD1
V: TRBV3-1/TRBV3-2
length: 15
size: -

DNA: TGCGCCAGCAGCCAAAGACAGGACTTAGGGAACGAGCAGTACTTC
CDR3: CASSQRQDLGNEQYF
J: TRBJ2-7
D: -
V: TRBV4-1
length: 15
size: -

DNA: TGCGCCAGCAGCTTTCGTCCTTCTGATGGGAGCTCCTACAATGAGCAGTTCTTC
CDR3: CASSFRPSDGSSYNEQFF
J: TRBJ2-1
D: -
V: TRBV5-1
length: 18
size: -

DNA: TGTGCCAGCAGCTTAGACTACAGGGAATCTCCCTACGAGCAGTACTTC
CDR3: CASSLDYRESPYEQYF
J: TRBJ2-7
D: -
V: TRBV5-5
length: 16
size: -

DNA: TGTGCCACCAGCTCCTCGGGGGCAGGGGGCCACTATGGCTACACCTTC
CDR3: CATSSSGAGGHYGYTF
J: TRBJ1-2
D: TRBD1
V: TRBV24-1
length: 16
size: -

DNA: TGTGCCAGCAGTTATGCAGATCCCTACGAGCAGTACTTC
CDR3: CASSYADPYEQYF
J: TRBJ2-7
D: -
V: TRBV6-6
length: 13
size: -

DNA: TGTGCCAGCAGCTTGGATGGGCCCGGGGAGCTGTTTTTT
CDR3: CASSLDGPGELFF
J: TRBJ2-2
D: -
V: TRBV5-6
length: 13
size: -

DNA: TGTGCCAGCAGTTTAACGCAGGGGCTGTACTATGGCTACACCTTC
CDR3: CASSLTQGLYYGYTF
J: TRBJ1-2
D: -
V: TRBV27
length: 15
size: -

DNA: TGCAGTGCTAGACCGGACGAGCAGTACTTC
CDR3: CSARPDEQYF
J: TRBJ2-7
D: -
V: TRBV20-1
length: 10
size: -

DNA: TGTGCCAGCAGTGAGCTGAGCTCCTACAATGAGCAGTTCTTC
CDR3: CASSELSSYNEQFF
J: TRBJ2-1
D: -
V: TRBV6-1
length: 14
size: -

DNA: TGTGCCACCAGTGATTTGGGGACTAGCGGGGGGTTAGGGTACAATGAGCAGTTCTTC
CDR3: CATSDLGTSGGLGYNEQFF
J: TRBJ2-1
D: TRBD2
V: TRBV24-1
length: 19
size: -

DNA: TGTGCCAGTAGTACCAGACGACAGGGAGAGGGTGAAAAACTGTTTTTT
CDR3: CASSTRRQGEGEKLFF
J: TRBJ1-4
D: TRBD1
V: TRBV19
length: 16
size: -

DNA: TGTGCCAGCAGCTCATCCCGAGTCTCGCGAGGAAACACCATATATTTT
CDR3: CASSSSRVSRGNTIYF
J: TRBJ1-3
D: -
V: TRBV7-9
length: 16
size: -

DNA: TGCGCCAGCAGCACGGGACAGGGTTCGTATGGCTACACCTTC
CDR3: CASSTGQGSYGYTF
J: TRBJ1-2
D: TRBD1
V: TRBV5-1
length: 14
size: -

DNA: TGTGCCATCAGTCCCGGATCGGGGACTGAAGCTTTCTTT
CDR3: CAISPGSGTEAFF
J: TRBJ1-1
D: -
V: TRBV10-3
length: 13
size: -

DNA: TGTGCCAGTATGGGGGGACAGGCATATGAGCAGTACTTC
CDR3: CASMGGQAYEQYF
J: TRBJ2-7
D: TRBD1
V: TRBV19
length: 13
size: -

DNA: TGTGCCAGCAGCTTAGATCGGGGTGGTGACAACTATGGCTACACCTTC
CDR3: CASSLDRGGDNYGYTF
J: TRBJ1-2
D: -
V: TRBV11-2
length: 16
size: -

DNA: TGCGCCAGCAGGCCGGGACAGAATATCCAAGAGACCCAGTACTTC
CDR3: CASRPGQNIQETQYF
J: TRBJ2-5
D: TRBD1
V: TRBV5-1
length: 15
size: -

DNA: TGTGCCAGCAGCTTAGCGCGAGAGACCCAGTACTTC
CDR3: CASSLARETQYF
J: TRBJ2-5
D: -
V: TRBV11-2
length: 12
size: -

DNA: TGTGCCTGGAGTAAACACAGCCAAGAGACCCAGTACTTC
CDR3: CAWSKHSQETQYF
J: TRBJ2-5
D: -
V: TRBV30
length: 13
size: -

DNA: TGCAGCGTTGAACTCGGGACTGACGAGCAGTACTTC
CDR3: CSVELGTDEQYF
J: TRBJ2-7
D: -
V: TRBV29-1
length: 12
size: -

DNA: TGTGCCAGTAGCTACGGGGACGAGCAGTACTTC
CDR3: CASSYGDEQYF
J: TRBJ2-7
D: -
V: TRBV19
length: 11
size: -

DNA: TGTGCCAGCAGCAGCGCCGACGGCTATGGCTACACCTTC
CDR3: CASSSADGYGYTF
J: TRBJ1-2
D: -
V: TRBV11-2
length: 13
size: few

DNA: TGCGCCAGCAGCTTATCTTCAGGGGTGAACACTGAAGCTTTCTTT
CDR3: CASSLSSGVNTEAFF
J: TRBJ1-1
D: -
V: TRBV5-1
length: 15
size: -

DNA: TGCGCCAGCAGCGGGACAGGGGATGTGAACACTGAAGCTTTCTTT
CDR3: CASSGTGDVNTEAFF
J: TRBJ1-1
D: TRBD1
V: TRBV5-1
length: 15
size: -

DNA: TGTGCCAGCAGCGTAGCAGGTGCAGGGTTAACGGACATTCAGTACTTC
CDR3: CASSVAGAGLTDIQYF
J: TRBJ2-4
D: -
V: TRBV9
length: 16
size: -

DNA: TGTGCCAGCAGCCCCTTGGGAGCGGGGGAGCTGTTTTTT
CDR3: CASSPLGAGELFF
J: TRBJ2-2
D: -
V: TRBV12-3/TRBV12-4
length: 13
size: -

DNA: TGTGCCAGCAGTGAAATACAGGGGCAGCCCCAGCATTTT
CDR3: CASSEIQGQPQHF
J: TRBJ1-5
D: TRBD1
V: TRBV6-1
length: 13
size: -

DNA: TGTGCCAGTATAGGACAGTCCATGAACACTGAAGCTTTCTTT
CDR3: CASIGQSMNTEAFF
J: TRBJ1-1
D: -
V: TRBV19
length: 14
size: -

DNA: TGTGCCAGCAGCGTAGATTTGGGACAGGGAGGATACGAGCAGTACTTC
CDR3: CASSVDLGQGGYEQYF
J: TRBJ2-7
D: TRBD1
V: TRBV9
length: 16
size: -

DNA: TGTGCCAGCAGCTTAACAACCAACTATGGCTACACCTTC
CDR3: CASSLTTNYGYTF
J: TRBJ1-2
D: -
V: TRBV6-5
length: 13
size: -

DNA: TGTGCCAGCAGTGAAGGGACAGCGACATCCCTAGCCAAAAACATTCAGTACTTC
CDR3: CASSEGTATSLAKNIQYF
J: TRBJ2-4
D: TRBD1
V: TRBV25-1
length: 18
size: -

DNA: TGTGCCAGCAGCTTATGGAGGGACGGGGCAAGGGATACGCAGTATTTT
CDR3: CASSLWRDGARDTQYF
J: TRBJ2-3
D: -
V: TRBV11-3
length: 16
size: -

DNA: TGTGCCAGCAGCTTGGGGGGTCTCTCCCCTGAGGTTTTCTTT
CDR3: CASSLGGLSPEVFF
J: TRBJ1-1
D: -
V: TRBV7-6
length: 14
size: once

DNA: TGTGCCAGCAGTTTATTCCAGAACTACGAGCAGTACTTC
CDR3: CASSLFQNYEQYF
J: TRBJ2-7
D: -
V: TRBV27
length: 13
size: -

DNA: TGCGCCAGCAGCTTGGAAGGACAGGGGTACAATGAGCAGTTCTTC
CDR3: CASSLEGQGYNEQFF
J: TRBJ2-1
D: TRBD1
V: TRBV5-1
length: 15
size: -

DNA: TGTGCCTGGAGCCATAATACAGGGCTCGGACGGCAGCCCCAGCATTTT
CDR3: CAWSHNTGLGRQPQHF
J: TRBJ1-5
D: -
V: TRBV30
length: 16
size: -

DNA: TGCGCCAGCAGCTTGGCCTTTCACGTGGGACAGGGGAAGGATGAGCAGTTCTTC
CDR3: CASSLAFHVGQGKDEQFF
J: TRBJ2-1
D: TRBD1
V: TRBV5-1
length: 18
size: -

DNA: TGTGCCAGCAGCCAAGTAATTTTTGATGAGCAGTTCTTC
CDR3: CASSQVIFDEQFF
J: TRBJ2-1
D: -
V: TRBV14
length: 13
size: -

DNA: TGTGCCAGCAGTTCAAGCGGGACAGGGCGTGAAAAACTGTTTTTT
CDR3: CASSSSGTGREKLFF
J: TRBJ1-4
D: TRBD1
V: TRBV9
length: 15
size: -

DNA: TGTGCCAGCAGTGGAGATTTATCCTACGAGCAGTACTTC
CDR3: CASSGDLSYEQYF
J: TRBJ2-7
D: -
V: TRBV25-1
length: 13
size: -

DNA: TGTGCCAGCAGTTTATCGACAGGGGGCAACTACGAGCAGTACTTC
CDR3: CASSLSTGGNYEQYF
J: TRBJ2-7
D: TRBD1
V: TRBV27
length: 15
size: -

DNA: TGCGCCAGCAGTACCGCCGGGAGCCCTAACACTGAAGCTTTCTTT
CDR3: CASSTAGSPNTEAFF
J: TRBJ1-1
D: -
V: TRBV10-1
length: 15
size: -

DNA: TGCGCCAGCAGCTTTGCGCTCCCCACTGAAGCTTTCTTT
CDR3: CASSFALPTEAFF
J: TRBJ1-1
D: -
V: TRBV5-1
length: 13
size: few

DNA: TGTGCCAGCAGCCGACAGGGTTACGAGCAGTACTTC
CDR3: CASSRQGYEQYF
J: TRBJ2-7
D: TRBD1
V: TRBV14
length: 12
size: once

DNA: TGTGCCAGTAGCGCGTCCGGGACTTACACTGAAGCTTTCTTT
CDR3: CASSASGTYTEAFF
J: TRBJ1-1
D: -
V: TRBV19
length: 14
size: -

DNA: TGCGCCAGCAGCGAGGACAGCAACACTGAAGCTTTCTTT
CDR3: CASSEDSNTEAFF
J: TRBJ1-1
D: -
V: TRBV5-1
length: 13
size: -

DNA: TGTGCCACCAGCAGAGATTTGGGGAGGTCTGGAAACACCATATATTTT
CDR3: CATSRDLGRSGNTIYF
J: TRBJ1-3
D: -
V: TRBV15
length: 16
size: -

DNA: TGCGCCAGCAGTGCCTGGAGGCCCCCCTATGGCTACACCTTC
CDR3: CASSAWRPPYGYTF
J: TRBJ1-2
D: -
V: TRBV10-1
length: 14
size: -

DNA: TGTGCCAGCAGCTTCGGACTACGTCGATCGGAGCAGTACTTC
CDR3: CASSFGLRRSEQYF
J: TRBJ2-7
D: -
V: TRBV5-6
length: 14
size: -

DNA: TGTGCCAGCAGCTTTACCGGGACTGTGGGCACAGATACGCAGTATTTT
CDR3: CASSFTGTVGTDTQYF
J: TRBJ2-3
D: -
V: TRBV7-9
length: 16
size: -

DNA: TGTGCCAGCAGTTTATGGACAGGGAGATTGATAAGCACAGATACGCAGTATTTT
CDR3: CASSLWTGRLISTDTQYF
J: TRBJ2-3
D: TRBD1
V: TRBV27
length: 18
size: -

DNA: TGTGCCAGCAGCGTGTACAACAGGGAAAGGCAGTACTTC
CDR3: CASSVYNRERQYF
J: TRBJ2-7
D: -
V: TRBV7-6
length: 13
size: -

DNA: TGTGCCAGTAGTATAGGGCAGGGTAGTATTTCGGATTCACCCCTCCACTTT
CDR3: CASSIGQGSISDSPLHF
J: TRBJ1-6
D: -
V: TRBV19
length: 17
size: -